This note documents a single T cell receptor (beta chain) sequence. Its matching antigen is unknown. The source of the sample is a study of beta chain features in type 1 diabetes. Study-level results: Small HLA sub-analyses could not settle whether HLA shapes TCRB rearrangement.

This CDR3 spans 14 amino acids. Per the germline V gene, CDR1 is SGHRS and CDR2 is YFSETQ. The V and J ends lost 2 bases and 6 bases, in that order; junction bases with no gene match: 2. CD4+ cells of the naive, central memory, regulatory and stem cell-like memory types were sorted via CD45RO/CCR7/CD25/CD127/CD95/CD27. Expressed TCRB transcripts were sequenced, since all the RNA that had been isolated was reverse transcribed. Repertoires were generated with immunoSEQ multiplex PCR, while TCRdb's copy carries only in-frame clones and drops some. The sample carries 970,000 or so clones, roughly 15% recorded once.

The sequencing sample was made of naive CD4+ T cells from blood. The chain recombines TRBV5-1 with TRBJ1-2, with 12 bases fitting TRBD1. The TCR sequence derives from a woman aged 18 to 35 in good health. This chain's CDR3 is CASSFGTGGNGYTF. The CDR3 region has the DNA TGCGCCAGCAGCTTCGGGACAGGGGGCAATGGCTACACCTTC.